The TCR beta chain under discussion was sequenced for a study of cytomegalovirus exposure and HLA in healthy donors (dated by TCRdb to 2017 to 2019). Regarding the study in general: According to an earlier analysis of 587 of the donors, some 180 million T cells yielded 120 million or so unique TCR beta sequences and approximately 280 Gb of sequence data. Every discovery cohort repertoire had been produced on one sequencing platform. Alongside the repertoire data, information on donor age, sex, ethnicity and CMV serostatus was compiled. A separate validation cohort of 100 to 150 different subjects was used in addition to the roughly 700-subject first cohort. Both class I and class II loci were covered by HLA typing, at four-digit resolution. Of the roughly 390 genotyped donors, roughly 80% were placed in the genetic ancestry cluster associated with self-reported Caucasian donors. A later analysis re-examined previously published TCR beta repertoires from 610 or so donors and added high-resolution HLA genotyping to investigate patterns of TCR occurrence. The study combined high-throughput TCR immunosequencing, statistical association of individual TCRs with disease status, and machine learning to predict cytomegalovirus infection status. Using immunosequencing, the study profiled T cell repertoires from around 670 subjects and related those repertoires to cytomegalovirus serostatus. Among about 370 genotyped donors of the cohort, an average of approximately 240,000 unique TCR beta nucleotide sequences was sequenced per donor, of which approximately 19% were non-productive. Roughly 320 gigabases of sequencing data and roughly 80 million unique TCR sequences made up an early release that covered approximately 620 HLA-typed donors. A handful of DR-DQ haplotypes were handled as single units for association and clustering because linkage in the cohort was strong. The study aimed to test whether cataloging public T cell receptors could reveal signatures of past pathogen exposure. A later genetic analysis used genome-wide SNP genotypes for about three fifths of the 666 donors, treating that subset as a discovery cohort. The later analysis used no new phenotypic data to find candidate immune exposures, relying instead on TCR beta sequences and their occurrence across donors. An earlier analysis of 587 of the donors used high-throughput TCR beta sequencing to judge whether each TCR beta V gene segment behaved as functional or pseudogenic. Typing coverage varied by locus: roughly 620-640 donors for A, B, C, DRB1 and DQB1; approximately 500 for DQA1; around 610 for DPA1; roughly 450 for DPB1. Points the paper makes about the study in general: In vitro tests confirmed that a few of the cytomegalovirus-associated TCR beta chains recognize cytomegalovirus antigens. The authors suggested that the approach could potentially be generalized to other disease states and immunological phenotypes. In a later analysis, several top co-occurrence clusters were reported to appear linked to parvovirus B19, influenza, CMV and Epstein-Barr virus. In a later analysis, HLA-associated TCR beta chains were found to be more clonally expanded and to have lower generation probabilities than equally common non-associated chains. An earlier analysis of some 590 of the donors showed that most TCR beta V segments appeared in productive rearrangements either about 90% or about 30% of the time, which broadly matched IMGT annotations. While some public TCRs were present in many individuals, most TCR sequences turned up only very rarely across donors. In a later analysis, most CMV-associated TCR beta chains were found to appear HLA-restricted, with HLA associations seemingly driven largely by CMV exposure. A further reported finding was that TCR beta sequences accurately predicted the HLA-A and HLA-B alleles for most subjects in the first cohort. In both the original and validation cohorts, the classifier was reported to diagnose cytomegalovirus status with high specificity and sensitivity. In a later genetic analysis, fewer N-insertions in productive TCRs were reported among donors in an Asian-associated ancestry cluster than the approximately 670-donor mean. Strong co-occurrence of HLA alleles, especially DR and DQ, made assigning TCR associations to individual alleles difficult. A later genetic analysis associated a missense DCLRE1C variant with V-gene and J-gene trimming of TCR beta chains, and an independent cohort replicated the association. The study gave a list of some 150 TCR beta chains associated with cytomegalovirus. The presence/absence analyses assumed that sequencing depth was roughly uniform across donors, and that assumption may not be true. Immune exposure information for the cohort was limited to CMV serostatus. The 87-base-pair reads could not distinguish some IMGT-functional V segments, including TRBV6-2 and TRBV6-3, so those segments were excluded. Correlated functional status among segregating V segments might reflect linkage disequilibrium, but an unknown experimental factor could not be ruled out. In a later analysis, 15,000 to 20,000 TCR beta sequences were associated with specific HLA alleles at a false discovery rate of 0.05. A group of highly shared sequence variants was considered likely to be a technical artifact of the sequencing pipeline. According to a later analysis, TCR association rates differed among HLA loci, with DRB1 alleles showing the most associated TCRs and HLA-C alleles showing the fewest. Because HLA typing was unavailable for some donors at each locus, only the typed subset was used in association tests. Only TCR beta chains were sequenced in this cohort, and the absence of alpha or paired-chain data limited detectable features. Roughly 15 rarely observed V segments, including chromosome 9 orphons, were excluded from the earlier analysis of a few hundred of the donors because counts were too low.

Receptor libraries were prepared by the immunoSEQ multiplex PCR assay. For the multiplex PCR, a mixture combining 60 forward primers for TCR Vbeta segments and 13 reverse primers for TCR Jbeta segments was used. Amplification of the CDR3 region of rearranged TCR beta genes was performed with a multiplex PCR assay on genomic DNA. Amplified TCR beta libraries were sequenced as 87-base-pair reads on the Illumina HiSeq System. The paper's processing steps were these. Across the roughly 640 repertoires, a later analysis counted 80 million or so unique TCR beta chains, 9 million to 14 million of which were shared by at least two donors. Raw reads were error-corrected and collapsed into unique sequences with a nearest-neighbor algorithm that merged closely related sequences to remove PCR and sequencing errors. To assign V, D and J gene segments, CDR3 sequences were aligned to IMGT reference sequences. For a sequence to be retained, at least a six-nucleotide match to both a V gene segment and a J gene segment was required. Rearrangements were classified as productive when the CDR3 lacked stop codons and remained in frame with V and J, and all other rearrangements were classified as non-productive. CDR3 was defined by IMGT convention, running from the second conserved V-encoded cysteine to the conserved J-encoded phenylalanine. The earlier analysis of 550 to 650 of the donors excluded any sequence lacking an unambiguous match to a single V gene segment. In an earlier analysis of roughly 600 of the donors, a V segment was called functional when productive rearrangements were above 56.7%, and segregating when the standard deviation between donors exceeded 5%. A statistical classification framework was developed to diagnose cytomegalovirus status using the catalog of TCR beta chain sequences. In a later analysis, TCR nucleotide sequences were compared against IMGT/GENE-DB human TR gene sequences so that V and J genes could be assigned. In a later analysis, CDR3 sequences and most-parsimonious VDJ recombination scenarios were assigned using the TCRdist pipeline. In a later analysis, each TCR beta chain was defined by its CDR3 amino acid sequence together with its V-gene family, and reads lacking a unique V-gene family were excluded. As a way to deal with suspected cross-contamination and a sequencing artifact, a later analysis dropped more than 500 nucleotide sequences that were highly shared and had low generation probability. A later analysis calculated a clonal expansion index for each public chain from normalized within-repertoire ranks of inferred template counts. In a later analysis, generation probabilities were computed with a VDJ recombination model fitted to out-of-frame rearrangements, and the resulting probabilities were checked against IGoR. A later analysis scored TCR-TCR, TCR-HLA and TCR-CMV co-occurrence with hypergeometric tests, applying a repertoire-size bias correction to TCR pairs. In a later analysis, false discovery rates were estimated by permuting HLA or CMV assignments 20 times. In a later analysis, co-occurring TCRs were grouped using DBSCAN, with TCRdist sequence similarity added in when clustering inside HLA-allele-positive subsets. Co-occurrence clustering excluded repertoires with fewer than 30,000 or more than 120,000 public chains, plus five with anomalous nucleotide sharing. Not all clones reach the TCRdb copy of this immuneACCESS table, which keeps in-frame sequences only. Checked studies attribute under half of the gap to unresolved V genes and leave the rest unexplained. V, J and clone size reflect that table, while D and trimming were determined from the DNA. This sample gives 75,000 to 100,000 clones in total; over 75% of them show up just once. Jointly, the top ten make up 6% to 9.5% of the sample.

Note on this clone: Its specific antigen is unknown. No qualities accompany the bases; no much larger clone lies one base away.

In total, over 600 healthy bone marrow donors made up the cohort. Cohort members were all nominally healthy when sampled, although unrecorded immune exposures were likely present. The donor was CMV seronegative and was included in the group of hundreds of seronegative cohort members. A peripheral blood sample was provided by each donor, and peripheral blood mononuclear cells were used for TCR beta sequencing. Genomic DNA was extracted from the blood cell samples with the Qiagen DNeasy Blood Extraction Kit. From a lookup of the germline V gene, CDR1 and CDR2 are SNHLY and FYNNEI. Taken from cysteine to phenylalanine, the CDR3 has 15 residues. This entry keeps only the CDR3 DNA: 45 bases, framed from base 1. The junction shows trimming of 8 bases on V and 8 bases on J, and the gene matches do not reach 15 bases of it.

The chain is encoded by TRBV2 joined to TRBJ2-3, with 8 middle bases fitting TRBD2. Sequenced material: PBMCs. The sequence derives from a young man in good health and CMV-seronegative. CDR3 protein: CASQRLANARGTQYF. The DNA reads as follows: TGTGCCAGCCAAAGACTAGCGAATGCGCGGGGTACGCAGTATTTT.